One and the same sample provided the 30 T cell receptor beta chains below, sequenced in a study of cytomegalovirus exposure and HLA in healthy donors listed by TCRdb under 2017. Receptors were amplified or captured by the immunoSEQ multiplex PCR assay. A mixture of 60 forward primers for TCR Vbeta segments and 13 reverse primers for TCR Jbeta segments was used in the multiplex PCR. TCRdb carries this immuneACCESS record with in-frame sequences only. Its versions omit some clonotypes, under half of them owing to an unresolved V gene in the studies checked, with the rest unexplained. The sample contains more than 120,000 clones, 82% of them found a single time. The ten biggest clones cover 2.5% of the sample. The material sequenced was PBMCs. These receptors were obtained from a male donor in good health and CMV-seronegative.

This chain connects TRBV10-1 to TRBJ2-7; perhaps TRBD1 as D (6 bases). V was trimmed by 4 bases and J by 7 bases, leaving 14 bases between them. The CDR3 covers 13 residues. Germline V gene lookup returns CDR1 WNHNN and CDR2 SYGVQD (reference sequence). The CDR3 DNA follows: TGCGCCAGCAGTGGCTACAGGGCCGGGGAGCAGTACTTC. It is translated as CASSGYRAGEQYF.

The chain carries TRBV19 and TRBJ2-1; D might be TRBD2 (6 bases). V gave up 7 bases and J gave up 6 bases, with 19 bases separating them. From germline, CDR1 is LNHDA and CDR2 SQIVND (reference sequence). This CDR3 comprises 15 residues. CDR3 sequence (DNA): TGTGCCAGTACCCTTAATCCCCCGGAGGGCAATGAGCAGTTCTTC. It specifies CASTLNPPEGNEQFF.

V usage is TRBV27 and J usage is TRBJ2-1; TRBD2 might be the D (5 bases). Deletions cut 7 bases from V and 5 bases from J, with 12 bases between. The CDR3 covers 13 residues. Germline V CDR1 and CDR2: MNHEY, SMNVEV (reference sequence). The CDR3 DNA sequence: TGTGCCAGCATCGGTCGGGGAGACAATGAGCAGTTCTTC. The encoded protein is CASIGRGDNEQFF.

The chain recombines TRBV5-6 with TRBJ2-3; tentatively, D is TRBD1 (5 bases). The V end lost 4 bases, the J end lost 7 bases, and 10 bases lay between the germline ends. The CDR3 consists of 12 residues. CDR1 and CDR2 from the germline V gene are SGHDT and YYEEEE. CDR3 amino acids: CASSQGIHTQYF. In nucleotides, the CDR3 is TGTGCCAGCAGCCAGGGTATCCATACGCAGTATTTT.

The chain joins TRBV2 to TRBJ1-2; TRBD1 agrees at 7 bases. This CDR3 spans 13 amino acids. Germline loops: CDR1 SNHLY, CDR2 FYNNEI. Trimming took 6 bases from V and 0 from J; bases not matched to a gene: 1. CDR3 nucleotides: TGTGCCAGCAGGGGGACAGCTAACTATGGCTACACCTTC. The encoded protein is CASRGTANYGYTF.

This chain links TRBV28 with TRBJ1-2; D perhaps matches TRBD1 (5 bases). V lost 5 bases and J 3 bases, leaving 19 bases between the germline ends. The germline V gene encodes CDR1 MDHEN and CDR2 SYDVKM. The length of the CDR3 is 16 residues. The CDR3 here is CASSERGARPDYGYTF. CDR3 coding DNA: TGTGCCAGCAGTGAAAGGGGCGCCCGTCCCGACTATGGCTACACCTTC.

This chain links TRBV7-2 with TRBJ1-3, with D possibly matching TRBD1 (6 bases). The V end lost 3 bases, the J end lost 0 bases, and 12 bases lay between the germline ends. This CDR3 is 16 amino acids long. Germline CDR1 reads SGHTA; CDR2 reads FQGNSA. The CDR3 sequence: CASSFSQTGSGNTIYF. CDR3 nucleotide sequence: TGTGCCAGCAGCTTCTCACAGACAGGCTCTGGAAACACCATATATTTT.

The V and J genes are TRBV28 and TRBJ2-7; D not certain. CDR1 is MDHEN and CDR2 is SYDVKM in the germline V gene. V was pared by 7 bases and J by 2 bases, with 15 bases between. CDR3 size: 14 residues. Here the CDR3 DNA reads TGTGCCAGCAATTTGCTGCTAAAGCCCTACGAGCAGTACTTC. Translating gives CASNLLLKPYEQYF.

The gene calls are TRBV10-3 and TRBJ2-1; no definite D call. The CDR3 contains 11 residues. The germline V and J ends were trimmed by 4 bases and 12 bases, with 10 bases remaining between them. CDR1 ENHRY and CDR2 SYGVKD come from the germline V gene. The chain's CDR3 is CAISGGVWQFF. CDR3 in DNA: TGTGCCATCAGTGGTGGAGTGTGGCAGTTCTTC.

The chain links TRBV7-2 to TRBJ2-7; D is possibly TRBD1 (6 bases). The CDR3 is 14 amino acids. Trimming took 1 base from V and 3 from J, leaving 10 bases between them. In germline, CDR1 is SGHTA, CDR2 FQGNSA. As DNA, the CDR3 is TGTGCCAGCAGCTTAGACAGGGATATCTACGAGCAGTACTTC. This sequence encodes CASSLDRDIYEQYF.

The V and J genes are TRBV9 and TRBJ2-3; tentative D call: TRBD2 (5 bases). CDR3 length: 15 amino acids. Germline CDR1 and CDR2: SGDLS and YYNGEE. V was pared by 0 bases and J by 2 bases, with 10 bases between. The CDR3 DNA follows: TGTGCCAGCAGCGTAGGGGCGGGCTCCACAGATACGCAGTATTTT. Its translation: CASSVGAGSTDTQYF.

This clone was observed once. The chain carries TRBV4-3 and TRBJ2-3, with TRBD2 identical over 9 bases. J gave up 4 bases and V 1 base, and 3 bases lay outside the gene matches. The CDR3 extends over 15 amino acids. In germline, CDR1 is LGHNA, CDR2 YSLEER. The CDR3 here is CASSQVAGAADTQYF. The CDR3 region has the DNA TGCGCCAGCAGCCAAGTAGCGGGAGCCGCAGATACGCAGTATTTT.

CDR3 region: CATSRDRQGQYF. CDR3 DNA sequence: TGTGCCACCAGCAGAGACCGACAGGGTCAGTACTTC. The rearrangement links TRBV15 to TRBJ2-5; TRBD1 matches 7 bases. Germline V gives CDR1 LNHNV, CDR2 YYDKDF (reference sequence). With 0 bases clipped from V and 11 bases from J, the junction kept 3 bases outside the gene matches. The CDR3 loop spans 12 amino acids.

The rearrangement joins TRBV4-3 to TRBJ2-2; 11 bases align to TRBD1. J gave up 4 bases and V 0 bases, and 4 bases lay outside the gene matches. The CDR3 contains 17 residues. Germline V gene sequence: CDR1 LGHNA, CDR2 YSLEER. As DNA, the CDR3 is TGCGCCAGCAGCCAAGATACGGGACAGGGGGGCACCGGGGAGCTGTTTTTT. It codes for CASSQDTGQGGTGELFF.

With respect to this clone: Other DNA sequences in this specimen translate into the identical CDR3. The J gene is TRBJ2-2, the V gene TRBV15; D is perhaps TRBD1 (6 bases). Germline V gene lookup returns CDR1 LNHNV and CDR2 YYDKDF (reference sequence). V lost 6 bases to trimming and J lost 4 bases, with 15 bases between them. There are 15 residues in the CDR3. CDR3 nucleotides: TGTGCCACCAGTCGGCAGGGGCACACCACCGGGGAGCTGTTTTTT. Amino acid sequence: CATSRQGHTTGELFF.

This chain uses TRBV18 with TRBJ2-7, with a tentative D call TRBD2 (6 bases). V was clipped by 5 bases and J by 0 bases, with 14 bases between them. Germline V gene data show CDR1 as KGHSH and CDR2 as LQKENI. The CDR3 has 15 residues. Written as DNA, the CDR3 is TGTGCCAGCTCAACAGAACTAGCTTCCTCCTACGAGCAGTACTTC. This codes for CASSTELASSYEQYF.

The V and J genes are TRBV19 and TRBJ2-1, with no clear D. V lost 5 bases and J 4 bases, leaving 12 bases between the germline ends. The CDR3 covers 14 residues. Germline loops: CDR1 LNHDA, CDR2 SQIVND (reference sequence). CDR3 coding DNA: TGTGCCAGTAGTTTCGGCAGCGTATACAATGAGCAGTTCTTC. It codes for CASSFGSVYNEQFF.

This chain links TRBV7-2 with TRBJ1-5; TRBD1 aligns across 7 bases. CDR1 and CDR2 (germline): SGHTA, FQGNSA. The CDR3 extends over 14 amino acids. The J segment lost 7 bases and the V segment lost 6 bases, leaving 9 bases of the junction unmatched. The CDR3 DNA is TGTGCCAGCAGTTCGCTAGGGGGCCGGCAGCCCCAGCATTTT. This encodes CASSSLGGRQPQHF.

V gene TRBV9 combines with J gene TRBJ2-3; 7 nucleotides agree with TRBD1. Germline CDR1 and CDR2: SGDLS and YYNGEE. Trimming cost V 3 bases and J 2 bases; bases outside gene matches: 6. The CDR3 sequence is 15 residues long. CDR3 nucleotides: TGTGCCAGCAGCGCCGGGACAGTTGTCACAGATACGCAGTATTTT. It codes for CASSAGTVVTDTQYF.

This clone has more than one count but fewer than ten. The V call is TRBV27, the J call TRBJ2-3, with TRBD1 matching over 9 bases. Germline loops: CDR1 MNHEY, CDR2 SMNVEV (reference sequence). The J segment lost 3 bases and the V segment lost 7 bases, leaving 2 bases of the junction unmatched. CDR3 length equals 13 residues. The CDR3, as DNA: TGTGCCAGCATGACAGGGGGAACAGATACGCAGTATTTT. Residues: CASMTGGTDTQYF.

This sequence joins TRBV5-4 and TRBJ2-1, with a tentative D call TRBD2 (6 bases). V was pared by 3 bases and J by 0 bases, with 16 bases between. The CDR3 consists of 17 residues. Germline CDR1 reads SGHNT; CDR2 reads YYREEE (reference sequence). The CDR3 region has the DNA TGTGCCAGCAGCTGGACGCTCGGGGGTAGCTCCTACAATGAGCAGTTCTTC. Translation: CASSWTLGGSSYNEQFF.

This clone appeared a few times. The J gene is TRBJ2-5, the V gene TRBV19, with unresolved D. Germline V gene sequence: CDR1 LNHDA, CDR2 SQIVND (reference sequence). With 6 bases removed from V and 2 bases from J, the gap between germline ends came to 10 bases. The CDR3 contains 13 residues. This CDR3 reads CASRRQPQETQYF. In nucleotides, the CDR3 is TGTGCCAGTAGGAGGCAGCCTCAAGAGACCCAGTACTTC.

The chain has TRBV6-5 and TRBJ2-7; 14 bases are shared with TRBD2. The CDR3 has 13 amino acids. Germline V gene lookup returns CDR1 MNHEY and CDR2 SVGAGI. V gave up 9 bases and J gave up 4 bases; unmatched junction bases: 2. The CDR3 coding sequence is TGTGCCAGTGGGACTAGCGGGAGATACGAGCAGTACTTC. This codes for CASGTSGRYEQYF.

The rearrangement uses TRBV7-9 and TRBJ2-1; 9 bases line up with TRBD1. CDR1 SEHNR and CDR2 FQNEAQ come from the germline V gene (reference sequence). V was clipped by 3 bases and J by 2 bases; unmatched bases: 2. This CDR3 has 15 residues. CDR3 protein: CASSFGTGPYNEQFF. The CDR3 DNA sequence: TGTGCCAGCAGCTTCGGGACAGGGCCCTACAATGAGCAGTTCTTC.

The chain joins TRBV7-8 to TRBJ2-1; 12 bases map to TRBD2. Germline assignment: CDR1 SGHVS and CDR2 FQNEAQ. V gave up 3 bases and J gave up 1 base; unmatched junction bases: 16. The CDR3 covers 21 residues. In DNA form, the CDR3 reads TGTGCCAGCAGCTTGGAAAAAGAACTAGCGGGAGGACCCCATTCCTACAATGAGCAGTTCTTC. Residues: CASSLEKELAGGPHSYNEQFF.

The chain employs TRBV7-9 and TRBJ1-1, with 9 bases fitting TRBD1. The germline V gene encodes CDR1 SEHNR and CDR2 FQNEAQ (reference sequence). The CDR3 sequence is 14 residues long. V gave up 5 bases and J gave up 4 bases; unmatched junction bases: 5. CDR3 region: CASSAGQGSTEAFF. The CDR3 DNA reads TGTGCCAGCAGCGCGGGACAGGGCAGCACTGAAGCTTTCTTT.

The chain links TRBV30 to TRBJ2-7; 8 bases line up with TRBD1. V lost 2 bases to trimming and J lost 0 bases; unmatched junction nucleotides: 6. Germline V CDR1 and CDR2: GTSNPN, SVGIG (reference sequence). The CDR3 loop spans 15 amino acids. CDR3 in DNA: TGTGCCTGGAGTTGGACAGGGCCGACCTCCTACGAGCAGTACTTC. This codes for CAWSWTGPTSYEQYF.

The chain is built from TRBV19 and TRBJ1-1, with a tentative D call TRBD1 (5 bases). Germline loops: CDR1 LNHDA, CDR2 SQIVND (reference sequence). V lost 4 bases, J lost 6 bases, and 9 bases lay in between. CDR3 size: 12 residues. CDR3 region: CASSTGLAEAFF. DNA of the CDR3: TGTGCCAGTAGTACAGGGTTGGCTGAAGCTTTCTTT.

This chain uses TRBV7-2 with TRBJ2-7, with 14 bases matching TRBD2. The trim removed 3 bases at V and 4 bases at J, leaving 5 bases unmatched. The germline gives CDR1 SGHTA, CDR2 FQGNSA. The CDR3 covers 16 residues. As DNA, the CDR3 is TGTGCCAGCAGCTTGGGACTAGCGGGAGAAGTATACGAGCAGTACTTC. This codes for CASSLGLAGEVYEQYF.

The chain combines TRBV9 with TRBJ2-2; 8 nucleotides agree with TRBD2. CDR3 length: 15 amino acids. Germline assignment: CDR1 SGDLS and CDR2 YYNGEE. Trimming cost V 3 bases and J 3 bases; bases outside gene matches: 4. Here the CDR3 reads CASSELAEYTGELFF. CDR3 in DNA: TGTGCCAGCAGCGAACTAGCGGAATACACCGGGGAGCTGTTTTTT.